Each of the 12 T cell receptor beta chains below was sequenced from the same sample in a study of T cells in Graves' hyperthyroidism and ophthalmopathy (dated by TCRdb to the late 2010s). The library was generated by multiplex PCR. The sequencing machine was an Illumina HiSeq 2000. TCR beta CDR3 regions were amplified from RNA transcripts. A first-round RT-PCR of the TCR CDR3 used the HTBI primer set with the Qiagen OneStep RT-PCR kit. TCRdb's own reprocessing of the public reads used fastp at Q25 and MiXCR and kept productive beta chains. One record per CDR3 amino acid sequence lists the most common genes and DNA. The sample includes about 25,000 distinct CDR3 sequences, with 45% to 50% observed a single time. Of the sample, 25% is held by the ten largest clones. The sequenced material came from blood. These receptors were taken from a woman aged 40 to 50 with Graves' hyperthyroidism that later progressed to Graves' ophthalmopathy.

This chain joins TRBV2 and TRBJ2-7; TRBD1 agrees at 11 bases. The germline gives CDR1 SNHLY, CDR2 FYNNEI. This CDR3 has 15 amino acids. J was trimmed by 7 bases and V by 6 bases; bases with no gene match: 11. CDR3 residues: CASRARTGGADEQYF. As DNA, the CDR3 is TGTGCCAGCAGGGCTCGGACAGGGGGCGCGGATGAGCAGTACTTC.

This CDR3 is CSASGASNTEAFF. CDR3 in DNA: TGCAGTGCTAGCGGGGCTAGCAACACTGAAGCTTTCTTT. The chain recombines TRBV20-1 with TRBJ1-1; D perhaps matches TRBD1 (5 bases). The CDR3 spans 13 residues. The V end was cut by 3 bases, the J end by 2 bases, with 10 bases between. The germline V gene encodes CDR1 DFQATT and CDR2 SNEGSKA (reference sequence).

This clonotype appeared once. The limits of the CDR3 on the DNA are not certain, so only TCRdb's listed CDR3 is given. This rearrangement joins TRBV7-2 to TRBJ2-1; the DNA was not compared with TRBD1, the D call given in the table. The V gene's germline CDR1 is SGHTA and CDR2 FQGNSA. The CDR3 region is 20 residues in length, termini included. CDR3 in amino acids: CASSICSARDPGSGYNEQFF.

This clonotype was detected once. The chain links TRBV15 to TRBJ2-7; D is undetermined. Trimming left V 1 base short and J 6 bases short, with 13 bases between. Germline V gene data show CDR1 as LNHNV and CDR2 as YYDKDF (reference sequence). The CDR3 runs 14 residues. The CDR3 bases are TGTGCCACCAGCAGAGTAACGGAAGCACGCGAGCAGTACTTC. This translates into CATSRVTEAREQYF. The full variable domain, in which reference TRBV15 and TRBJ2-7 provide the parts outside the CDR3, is DAMVIQNPRYQVTQFGKPVTLSCSQTLNHNVMYWYQQKSSQAPKLLFHYYDKDFNNEADTPDNFQSRRPNTSFCFLDIRSPGLGDTAMYLCATSRVTEAREQYFGPGTRLTVT.

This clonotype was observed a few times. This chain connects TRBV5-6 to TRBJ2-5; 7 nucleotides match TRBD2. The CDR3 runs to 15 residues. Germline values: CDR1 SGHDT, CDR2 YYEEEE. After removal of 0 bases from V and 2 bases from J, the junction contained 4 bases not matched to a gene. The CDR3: CASSLGAGQQETQYF. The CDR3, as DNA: TGTGCCAGCAGCTTGGGAGCGGGGCAGCAAGAGACCCAGTACTTC.

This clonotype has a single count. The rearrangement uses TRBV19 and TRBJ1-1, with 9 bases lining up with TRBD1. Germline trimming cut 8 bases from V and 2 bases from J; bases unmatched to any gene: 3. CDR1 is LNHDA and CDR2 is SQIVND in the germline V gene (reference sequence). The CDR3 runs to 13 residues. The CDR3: CASRDRDNTEAFF. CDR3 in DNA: TGTGCCAGTCGGGACAGGGATAACACTGAAGCTTTCTTT.

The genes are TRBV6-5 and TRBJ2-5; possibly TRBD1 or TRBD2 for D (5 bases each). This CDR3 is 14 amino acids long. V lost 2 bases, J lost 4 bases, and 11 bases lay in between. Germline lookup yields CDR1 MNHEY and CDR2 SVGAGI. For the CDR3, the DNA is TGTGCCAGCAGTTACGGAGACAGCGGAGAGACCCAGTACTTC. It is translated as CASSYGDSGETQYF.

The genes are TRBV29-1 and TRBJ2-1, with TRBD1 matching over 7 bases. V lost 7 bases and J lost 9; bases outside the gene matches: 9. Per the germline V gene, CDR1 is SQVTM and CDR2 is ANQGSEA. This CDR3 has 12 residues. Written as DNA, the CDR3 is TGCAGCGCCGCAAGGGGGCCAGGTGAGCAGTTCTTC. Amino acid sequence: CSAARGPGEQFF.

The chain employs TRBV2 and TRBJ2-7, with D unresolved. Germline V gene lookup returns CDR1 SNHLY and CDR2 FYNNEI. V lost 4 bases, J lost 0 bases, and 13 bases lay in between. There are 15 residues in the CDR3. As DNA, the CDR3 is TGTGCCAGCAGTGGAAGAGATGCAAACTCCTACGAGCAGTACTTC. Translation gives CASSGRDANSYEQYF.

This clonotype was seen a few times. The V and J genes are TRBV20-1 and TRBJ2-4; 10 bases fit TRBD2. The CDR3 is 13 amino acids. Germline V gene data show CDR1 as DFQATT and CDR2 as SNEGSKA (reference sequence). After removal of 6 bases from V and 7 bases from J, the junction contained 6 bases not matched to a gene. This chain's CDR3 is CSATAGGGNIQYF. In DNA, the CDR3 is TGCAGTGCAACAGCGGGAGGGGGGAACATTCAGTACTTC.

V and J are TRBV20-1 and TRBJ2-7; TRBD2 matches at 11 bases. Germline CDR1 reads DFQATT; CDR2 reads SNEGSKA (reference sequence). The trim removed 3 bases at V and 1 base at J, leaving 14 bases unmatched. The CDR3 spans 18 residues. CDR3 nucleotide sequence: TGCAGTGCTAGGGTCGTACTAGCGGGAGAGGGGAGTTCCTACGAGCAGTACTTC. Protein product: CSARVVLAGEGSSYEQYF.

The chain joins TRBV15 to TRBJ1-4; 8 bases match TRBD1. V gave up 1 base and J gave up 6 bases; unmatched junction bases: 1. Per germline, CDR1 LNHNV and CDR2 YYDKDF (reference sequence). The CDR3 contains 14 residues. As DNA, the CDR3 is TGTGCCACCAGCAGAGGGACAGGGCATGAAAAACTGTTTTTT. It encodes CATSRGTGHEKLFF.